A single count supports the clone carrying this T cell receptor (beta chain). The antigen is unknown. The germline V gene encodes CDR1 MRHNA and CDR2 SNTAGT. With 6 bases clipped from V and 0 bases from J, the junction kept 6 bases outside the gene matches. The length of the CDR3 is 15 residues. This sample stems from a study of cytomegalovirus exposure and HLA in healthy donors. Study outcomes and limitations: A few chains linked to CMV were shown in vitro to be specific for CMV antigens. CMV serostatus was the sole immune exposure data available. A later analysis showed TCR association rates differing by HLA locus, peaking at DRB1 and lowest at HLA-C.

13 Jbeta primers and 60 Vbeta primers were used for the PCR. The assay was immunoSEQ multiplex PCR, and TCRdb's table has in-frame clones only and misses some. The table lists nearly 200,000 clones, around 75% of them singletons, with about 0.37% in the top ten. Material: PBMCs. This chain joins TRBV6-4 and TRBJ2-3; 7 positions agree with TRBD2. This receptor was taken from a male donor in good health and CMV-seropositive. CDR3 nucleotide sequence: TGTGCCAGCAGCGCGGGAGCGACGAGCACAGATACGCAGTATTTT. Its translation: CASSAGATSTDTQYF.